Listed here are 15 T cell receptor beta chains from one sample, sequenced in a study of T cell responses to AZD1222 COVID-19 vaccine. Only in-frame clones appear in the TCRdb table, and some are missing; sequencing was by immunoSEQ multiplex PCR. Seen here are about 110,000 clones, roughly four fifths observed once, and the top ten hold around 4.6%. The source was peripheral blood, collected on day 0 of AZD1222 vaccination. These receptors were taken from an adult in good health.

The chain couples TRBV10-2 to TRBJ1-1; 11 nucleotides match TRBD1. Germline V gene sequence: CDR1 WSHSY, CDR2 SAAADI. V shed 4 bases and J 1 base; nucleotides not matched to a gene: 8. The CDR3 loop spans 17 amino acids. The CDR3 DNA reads TGCGCCAGCAGTGGGCACCGGGACAGGGGGAGGAACACTGAAGCTTTCTTT. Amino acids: CASSGHRDRGRNTEAFF.

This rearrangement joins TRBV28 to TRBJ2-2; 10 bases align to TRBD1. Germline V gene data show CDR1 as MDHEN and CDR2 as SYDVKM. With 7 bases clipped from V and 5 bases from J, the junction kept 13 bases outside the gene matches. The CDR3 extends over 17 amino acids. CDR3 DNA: TGTGCCAGCACCCACGACAGGGGGCGGAAGGGGACCGGGGAGCTGTTTTTT. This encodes CASTHDRGRKGTGELFF.

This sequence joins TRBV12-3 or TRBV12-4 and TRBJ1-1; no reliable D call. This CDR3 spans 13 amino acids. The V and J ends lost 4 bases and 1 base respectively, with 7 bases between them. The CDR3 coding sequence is TGTGCCAGCAGTTCTCCGAAGAACACTGAAGCTTTCTTT. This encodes CASSSPKNTEAFF.

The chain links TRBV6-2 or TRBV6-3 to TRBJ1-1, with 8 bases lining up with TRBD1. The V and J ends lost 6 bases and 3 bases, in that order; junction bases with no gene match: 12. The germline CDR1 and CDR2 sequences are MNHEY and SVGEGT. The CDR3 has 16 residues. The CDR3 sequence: CASSLIPDRVDTEAFF. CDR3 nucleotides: TGTGCCAGCAGCCTAATACCGGACAGGGTTGACACTGAAGCTTTCTTT.

The CDR3 loop is CASSVRQDFSNGYTF. The DNA of the CDR3 is TGTGCCAGTAGTGTCCGACAGGACTTTTCTAATGGCTACACCTTC. This rearrangement joins TRBV19 to TRBJ1-2, with D maybe TRBD1 (6 bases). CDR3 length equals 15 residues. Looked up from germline, CDR1 is LNHDA and CDR2 is SQIVND (reference sequence). The ends were cut back, 5 bases at V and 6 bases at J, with 19 bases in the middle.

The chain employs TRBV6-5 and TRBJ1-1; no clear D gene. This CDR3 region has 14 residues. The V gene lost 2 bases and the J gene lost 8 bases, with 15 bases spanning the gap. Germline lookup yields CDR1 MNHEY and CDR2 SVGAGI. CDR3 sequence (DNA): TGTGCCAGCAGTTACGGACTTCCCCGCGGCGAAGCTTTCTTT. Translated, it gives CASSYGLPRGEAFF.

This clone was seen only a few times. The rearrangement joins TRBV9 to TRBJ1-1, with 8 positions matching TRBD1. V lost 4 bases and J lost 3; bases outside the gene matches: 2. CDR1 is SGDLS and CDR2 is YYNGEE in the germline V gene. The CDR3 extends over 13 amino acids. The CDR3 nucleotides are TGTGCCAGCAGCTACAGGGGGGACACTGAAGCTTTCTTT. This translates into CASSYRGDTEAFF. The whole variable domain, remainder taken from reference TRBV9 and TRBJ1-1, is DSGVTQTPKHLITATGQRVTLRCSPRSGDLSVYWYQQSLDQGLQFLIQYYNGEERAKGNILERFSAQQFPDLHSELNLSSLELGDSALYFCASSYRGDTEAFFGQGTRLTVV.

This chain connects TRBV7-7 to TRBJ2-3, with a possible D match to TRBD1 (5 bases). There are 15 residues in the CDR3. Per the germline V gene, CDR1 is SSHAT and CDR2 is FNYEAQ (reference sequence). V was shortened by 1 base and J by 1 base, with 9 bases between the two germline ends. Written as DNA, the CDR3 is TGTGCCAGCAGCTTAGGGACAACCGGCACAGATACGCAGTATTTT. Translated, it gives CASSLGTTGTDTQYF.

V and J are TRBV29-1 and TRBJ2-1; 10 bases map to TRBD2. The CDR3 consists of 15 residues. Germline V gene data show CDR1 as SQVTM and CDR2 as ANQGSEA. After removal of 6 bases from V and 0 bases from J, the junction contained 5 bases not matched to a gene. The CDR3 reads CSVLAGRSSYNEQFF. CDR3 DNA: TGCAGCGTACTAGCGGGAAGGAGCTCCTACAATGAGCAGTTCTTC.

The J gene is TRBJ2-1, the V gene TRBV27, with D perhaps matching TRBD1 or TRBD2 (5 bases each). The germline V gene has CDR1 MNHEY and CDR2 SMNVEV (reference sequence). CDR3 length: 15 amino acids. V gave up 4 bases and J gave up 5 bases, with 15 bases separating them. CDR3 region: CASSSYRDQHNEQFF. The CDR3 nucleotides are TGTGCCAGCAGTTCATACCGGGACCAACACAATGAGCAGTTCTTC.

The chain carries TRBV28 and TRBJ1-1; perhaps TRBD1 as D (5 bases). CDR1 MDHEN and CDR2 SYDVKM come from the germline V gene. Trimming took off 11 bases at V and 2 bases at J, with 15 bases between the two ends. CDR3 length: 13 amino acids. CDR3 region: CAANPGLNTEAFF. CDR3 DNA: TGTGCCGCCAATCCGGGACTCAACACTGAAGCTTTCTTT.

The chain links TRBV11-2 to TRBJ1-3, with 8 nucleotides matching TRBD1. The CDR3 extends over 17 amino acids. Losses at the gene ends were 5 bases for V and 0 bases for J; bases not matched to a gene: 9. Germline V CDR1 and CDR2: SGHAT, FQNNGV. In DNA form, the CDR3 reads TGTGCCAGCAGCCCTGGACAGGGCTTAAGCTCTGGAAACACCATATATTTT. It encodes CASSPGQGLSSGNTIYF.

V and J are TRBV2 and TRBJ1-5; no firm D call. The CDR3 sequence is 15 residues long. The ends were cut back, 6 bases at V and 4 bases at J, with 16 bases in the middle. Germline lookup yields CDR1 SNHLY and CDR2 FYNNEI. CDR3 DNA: TGTGCCAGCAGAGGCCCCCGGGAATCGAATCAGCCCCAGCATTTT. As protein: CASRGPRESNQPQHF. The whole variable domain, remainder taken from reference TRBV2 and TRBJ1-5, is EPEVTQTPSHQVTQMGQEVILRCVPISNHLYFYWYRQILGQKVEFLVSFYNNEISEKSEIFDDQFSVERPDGSNFTLKIRSTKLEDSAMYFCASRGPRESNQPQHFGDGTRLSIL.

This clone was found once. The CDR3, as DNA: TGTGCCAGCAGCCCCCAGGGGGAGGTCAACACTGAAGCTTTCTTT. Residues: CASSPQGEVNTEAFF. The genes are TRBV7-2 and TRBJ1-1; 7 nucleotides line up with TRBD1. The J segment lost 2 bases and the V segment lost 5 bases, leaving 8 bases of the junction unmatched. CDR3 length: 15 amino acids. CDR1 and CDR2 from the germline V gene are SGHTA and FQGNSA. The full variable domain, rest sourced from reference TRBV7-2 and TRBJ1-1, is GAGVSQSPSNKVTEKGKDVELRCDPISGHTALYWYRQSLGQGLEFLIYFQGNSAPDKSGLPSDRFSAERTGGSVSTLTIQRTQQEDSAVYLCASSPQGEVNTEAFFGQGTRLTVV.

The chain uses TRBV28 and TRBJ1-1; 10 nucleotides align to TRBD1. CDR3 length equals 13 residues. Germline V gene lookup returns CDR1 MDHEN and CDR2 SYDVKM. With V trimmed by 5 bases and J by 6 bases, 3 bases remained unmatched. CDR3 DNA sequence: TGTGCCAGCAGTGACAGGGGGCACGCTGAAGCTTTCTTT. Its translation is CASSDRGHAEAFF.